This T cell receptor beta chain is drawn from a study of T cell responses to AZD1222 COVID-19 vaccine. The count of this clone is one. Its antigen remains unknown. Libraries were prepared by immunoSEQ multiplex PCR; TCRdb keeps only in-frame clonotypes and omits some of them. The sample carries 84,000 or so clones, about 92% recorded once. The CDR3 has 18 residues. Trimming took off 0 bases at V and 2 bases at J, with 14 bases between the two ends. The germline V gene has CDR1 LGHNA and CDR2 YSLEER. Points from the study as a whole: Elevations in Spike-specific TCR breadth and depth followed administration of two AZD1222 doses. The peak T cell response came first, and repertoires were sampled only after it. In a largely white British group with more females than males, clonal diversity was possibly underestimated.

The sequence was obtained from an adult in good health. The rearrangement uses TRBV4-3 and TRBJ2-6; D could derive from TRBD1 or TRBD2 (5 bases each). The input for sequencing was peripheral blood, taken on day 0 of AZD1222 vaccination. The CDR3: CASSQDAQGATGANVLTF. Written as DNA, the CDR3 is TGCGCCAGCAGCCAAGATGCTCAGGGAGCGACTGGGGCCAACGTCCTGACTTTC.